The present entry profiles one T cell receptor (beta chain) with its context. The antigen remains undetermined. This sample was taken from a study of graft-versus-host responses after intestinal transplantation. Sequencing used immunoSEQ multiplex PCR; TCRdb keeps in-frame clones, though not all of them. The sample has approximately 68,000 clones, 90% seen once. The germline V and J ends were trimmed by 3 bases and 12 bases, with 24 bases remaining between them. The CDR3 totals 16 residues. CDR1 and CDR2 from the germline V gene are SGHVS and FNYEAQ. The J gene is TRBJ2-4, the V gene TRBV7-6; possible D gene TRBD1, 6 bases. The specimen was unstimulated CD8+ T cells sorted from spleen or lymph node cells, collected before transplant. The receptor comes from a human donor who was the organ donor for an intestinal transplant. Here the CDR3 DNA reads TGTGCCAGCAGCTTGTGGGGGCAGAAATACCGGTCGTATCAGTACTTC. As protein: CASSLWGQKYRSYQYF.